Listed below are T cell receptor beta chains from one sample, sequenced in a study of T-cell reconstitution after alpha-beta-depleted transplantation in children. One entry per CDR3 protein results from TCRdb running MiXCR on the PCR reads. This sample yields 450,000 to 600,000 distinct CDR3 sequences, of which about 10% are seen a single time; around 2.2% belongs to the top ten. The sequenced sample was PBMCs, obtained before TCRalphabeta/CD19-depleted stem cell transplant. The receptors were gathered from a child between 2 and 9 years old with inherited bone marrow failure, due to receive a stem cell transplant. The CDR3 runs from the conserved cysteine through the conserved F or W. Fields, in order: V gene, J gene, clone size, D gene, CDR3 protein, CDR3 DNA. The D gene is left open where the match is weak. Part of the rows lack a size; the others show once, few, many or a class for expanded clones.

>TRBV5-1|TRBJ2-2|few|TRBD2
CASSLPGSSGSRGTGELFF
TGCGCCAGCAGCCTCCCCGGGTCTAGCGGGAGCCGGGGCACCGGGGAGCTGTTTTTT
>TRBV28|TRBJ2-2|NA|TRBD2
CVSSPGLADTGELFF
TGTGTCAGCAGCCCGGGACTAGCGGACACCGGGGAGCTGTTTTTT
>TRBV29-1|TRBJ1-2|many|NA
CSAAGLYGYTF
TGCAGCGCTGCCGGGCTCTATGGCTACACCTTC
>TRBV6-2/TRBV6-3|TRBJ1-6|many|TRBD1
CASSYYGTGGSSPLHF
TGTGCCAGCAGTTACTACGGGACAGGGGGGAGTTCACCCCTCCACTTT
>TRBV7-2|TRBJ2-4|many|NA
CASSLTGNIQYF
TGTGCCAGCAGCTTGACAGGAAACATTCAGTACTTC
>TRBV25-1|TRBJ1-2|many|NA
CASSGIGGYGYTF
TGTGCCAGCAGTGGCATAGGGGGCTATGGCTACACCTTC
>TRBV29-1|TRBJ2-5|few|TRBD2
CSVRGKFGRKASGRALETQYF
TGCAGCGTGCGGGGAAAATTTGGACGGAAGGCTAGCGGGAGGGCCCTGGAGACCCAGTACTTC
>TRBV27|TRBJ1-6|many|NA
CASSWGRSPLHF
TGTGCCAGCAGCTGGGGGCGGTCACCCCTCCACTTT
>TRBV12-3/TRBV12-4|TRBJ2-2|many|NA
CASSFSLTLGALGKNTGELFF
TGTGCCAGCAGTTTTTCTCTTACCCTTGGAGCCCTAGGCAAAAACACCGGGGAGCTGTTTTTT
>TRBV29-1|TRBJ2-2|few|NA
CSGDARGTGELFF
TGCAGCGGTGATGCTAGAGGGACCGGGGAGCTGTTTTTT
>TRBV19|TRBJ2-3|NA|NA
CASSKGPADTQYF
TGTGCCAGTAGTAAGGGGCCGGCAGATACGCAGTATTTT
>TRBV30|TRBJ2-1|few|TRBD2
CAWSLSGSPPRGEQFF
TGTGCCTGGAGTTTAAGCGGGAGCCCTCCCCGGGGTGAGCAGTTCTTC
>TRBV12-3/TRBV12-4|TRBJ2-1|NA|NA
CASSDFGDGADEQFF
TGTGCCAGCAGTGACTTCGGGGATGGGGCGGATGAGCAGTTCTTC
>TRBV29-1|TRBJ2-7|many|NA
CSGGTHAYEQYF
TGCAGCGGGGGGACTCATGCCTACGAGCAGTACTTC
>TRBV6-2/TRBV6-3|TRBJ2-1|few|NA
CASSYEGIGYYNEQFF
TGTGCCAGCAGTTACGAGGGGATTGGGTATTACAATGAGCAGTTCTTC
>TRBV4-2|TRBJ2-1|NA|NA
CASSQDLRGSDNEQFF
TGTGCCAGCAGCCAAGATCTTCGGGGGTCGGACAATGAGCAGTTCTTC
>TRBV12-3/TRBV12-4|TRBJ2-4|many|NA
CASSFYRVALAKNIQYF
TGTGCCAGCAGTTTCTACAGGGTTGCTCTGGCCAAAAACATTCAGTACTTC
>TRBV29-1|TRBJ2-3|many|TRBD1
CSVASDRGQTDTQYF
TGCAGCGTTGCCTCGGACAGGGGGCAGACAGATACGCAGTATTTT
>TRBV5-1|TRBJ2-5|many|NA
CASSLGPAETQYF
TGCGCCAGCAGCCTCGGCCCCGCAGAGACCCAGTACTTC
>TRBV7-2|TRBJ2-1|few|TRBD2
CASSWTSGSDEQFF
TGTGCCAGCAGCTGGACTAGCGGGAGCGATGAGCAGTTCTTC
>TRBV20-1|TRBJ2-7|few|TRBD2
CSARTSYEQYF
TGCAGTGCGCGGACTAGCTACGAGCAGTACTTC
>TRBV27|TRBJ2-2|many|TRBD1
CASSLGQGLIGTGELFF
TGTGCCAGCAGTCTGGGACAGGGGTTGATTGGCACCGGGGAGCTGTTTTTT
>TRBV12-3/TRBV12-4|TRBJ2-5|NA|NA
CASSPSSSPRETQYF
TGTGCCAGCAGCCCGTCTAGTTCCCCTCGGGAGACCCAGTACTTC